This TCR beta chain came from a study of blood T cell repertoires in COVID-19 (dated by TCRdb to the early 2020s). Looking at the study overall: The collaborator samples originated in the United States, Italy and Spain and spanned the acute and convalescent phases of COVID-19. The material from the prospective study consisted of cDNA or gDNA derived from T cells, B-cell-depleted T cells, or PBMCs. Subjects who had been exposed to COVID-19, were actively infected with it, or had recovered from it provided the deeply sampled blood TCRbeta repertoires that made up the dataset. The repertoires were released in a freely available public database intended as a resource for research on the immune response to SARS-CoV-2. The samples were drawn from the first 160 participants of the ongoing ImmuneRACE study and from 950 to 1,500 subjects provided by 6 global collaborators. The sample metadata nearly always contained a de-identified subject ID, COVID-19 status, age in years and sex. Where available, HLA class I and class II types were obtained from metadata supplied by the sample provider rather than from assay-based typing. What the research found in general, with its limitations: How much clinical and demographic metadata was included differed by source and by participant, and the metadata was provided uncurated.

The immunoSEQ Assay, a bias-controlled multiplex PCR, was used to amplify TCRbeta CDR3 regions from genomic DNA. The paper's data handling went like this. Nucleated cell counts per sample were estimated from amplification of reference gene primers within the assay. To quantify the absolute abundance of each unique TCRbeta CDR3 rearrangement, sequence reads were collapsed and filtered. For each sample, productive Simpson clonality was calculated by taking the square root of Simpson's diversity index across productive rearrangements. TCRdb retrieved this table from immuneACCESS and kept in-frame rearrangements only. Not all clones are present; in checked studies, unresolved V genes account for under half, and no reason is known for the remainder. That table gives V, J and clone size, and the DNA gave D and trimming. Within this sample are about 70,000 clones, with 70% to 80% of them counted one time only. Of the sample, about 14% is held by the ten largest clones.

This clone was seen repeatedly, ten times or more. The antigen it binds to is not known. No much larger clonotype is one base removed from it; base qualities were not supplied. Each collaborating institution followed its own protocols to collect whole blood in K2EDTA tubes. For TCRbeta analysis, collaborators shipped samples in one of three forms: frozen whole blood, isolated PBMCs, or DNA extracted from either of those sample types. Trimming takes 1 base off V and 5 bases off J; junction bases not matched to a gene: 7. CDR1 and CDR2 (SGHTA, FQGNSA) derive from the germline V gene. The CDR3, cysteine through phenylalanine, is 16 amino acids long. Only CDR3 DNA remains: 48 bases, in frame from the first base.

Source material: peripheral blood. The chain links TRBV7-2 with TRBJ2-5; 10 bases in between match TRBD2. This clonotype was obtained from a human donor in a cohort sampled during active COVID-19. Read as DNA, the sequence is TGTGCCAGCAGCTTAGTAGTAGCGGGAGGAGGGGAGACCCAGTACTTC. It encodes CASSLVVAGGGETQYF.